A selection of T cell receptor beta chains follows, all from one sample in a study of T cell repertoires in cytomegalovirus infection. TCRdb reprocessed the reads via MiXCR and lists one record per CDR3 protein. The sample lists about 530,000 distinct CDR3 sequences, 26% occurring once. Material: PBMCs. Receptor source: a human donor in good health (CMV status not recorded). Some clones in this sample may be carry-over from other donors' samples. Each CDR3 is given with its conserved first and last residue. The D gene is left open where the match is weak. Clone size, where shown, is once, few, many, or a class for clones that have expanded.

v_gene: TRBV5-6
abundance: .
j_gene: TRBJ2-1
d_gene: TRBD1
CDR3aa: CASSLAGTGANEQFF
CDR3nt: TGTGCCAGCAGCTTGGCCGGGACAGGGGCCAATGAGCAGTTCTTC

v_gene: TRBV29-1
abundance: .
j_gene: TRBJ2-5
d_gene: TRBD2
CDR3aa: CSVGLAGVAETQYF
CDR3nt: TGCAGCGTGGGACTAGCGGGAGTTGCAGAGACCCAGTACTTC

v_gene: TRBV7-8
abundance: many
j_gene: TRBJ2-6
d_gene: .
CDR3aa: CATRRRGRSNVLTF
CDR3nt: TGTGCCACCCGGCGGAGGGGGCGTAGCAACGTCCTGACTTTC

v_gene: TRBV23-1
abundance: .
j_gene: TRBJ2-3
d_gene: .
CDR3aa: CASSQSRQADTQYF
CDR3nt: TGCGCCAGCAGTCAATCCCGACAGGCAGATACGCAGTATTTT

v_gene: TRBV2
abundance: once
j_gene: TRBJ2-5
d_gene: TRBD2
CDR3aa: CASGVQLAGQETQYF
CDR3nt: TGTGCCAGCGGAGTCCAACTAGCGGGGCAAGAGACCCAGTACTTC

v_gene: TRBV5-4
abundance: .
j_gene: TRBJ1-1
d_gene: .
CDR3aa: CASSPPRAMNTEAFF
CDR3nt: TGTGCCAGCAGCCCGCCTAGGGCCATGAACACTGAAGCTTTCTTT

v_gene: TRBV12-3/TRBV12-4
abundance: .
j_gene: TRBJ2-3
d_gene: .
CDR3aa: CASSFGSGLDGQYF
CDR3nt: TGTGCCAGCAGTTTTGGGTCGGGCCTGGATGGGCAGTATTTT

v_gene: TRBV29-1
abundance: .
j_gene: TRBJ2-1
d_gene: .
CDR3aa: CSVGGRLLVGQFF
CDR3nt: TGCAGCGTTGGAGGCAGGCTCCTAGTTGGGCAGTTCTTC

v_gene: TRBV5-3
abundance: once
j_gene: TRBJ2-7
d_gene: TRBD2
CDR3aa: CASSPGGTSGRNSYEQYF
CDR3nt: TGTGCCAGCAGCCCGGGCGGGACTAGCGGGAGAAATTCGTACGAGCAGTACTTC

v_gene: TRBV5-8
abundance: few
j_gene: TRBJ2-5
d_gene: .
CDR3aa: CASSLGLGFETQYF
CDR3nt: TGTGCCAGCAGCTTGGGACTAGGTTTCGAGACCCAGTACTTC

v_gene: TRBV19
abundance: few
j_gene: TRBJ1-4
d_gene: .
CDR3aa: CASTWDGGNEKLFF
CDR3nt: TGTGCCAGTACTTGGGACGGTGGTAATGAAAAACTGTTTTTT

v_gene: TRBV19
abundance: .
j_gene: TRBJ1-1
d_gene: .
CDR3aa: CARSMDIITEAFF
CDR3nt: TGTGCCAGAAGTATGGACATCATCACTGAAGCTTTCTTT

v_gene: TRBV29-1
abundance: .
j_gene: TRBJ1-1
d_gene: .
CDR3aa: CSAASMNTEAFF
CDR3nt: TGCAGCGCAGCCAGTATGAACACTGAAGCTTTCTTT

v_gene: TRBV4-1
abundance: .
j_gene: TRBJ2-3
d_gene: TRBD1
CDR3aa: CASSQDPGTASTDTQYF
CDR3nt: TGCGCCAGCAGCCAAGACCCCGGGACAGCTAGCACAGATACGCAGTATTTT

v_gene: TRBV20-1
abundance: once
j_gene: TRBJ1-5
d_gene: .
CDR3aa: CSAHRTGSSNQPQHF
CDR3nt: TGCAGTGCTCATCGTACAGGGAGTAGCAATCAGCCCCAGCATTTT

v_gene: TRBV7-2
abundance: many
j_gene: TRBJ2-6
d_gene: .
CDR3aa: CATKRGGPSGANVLTF
CDR3nt: TGTGCCACCAAGAGGGGGGGTCCCTCTGGGGCCAACGTCCTGACTTTC

v_gene: TRBV6-1
abundance: .
j_gene: TRBJ2-4
d_gene: .
CDR3aa: CASSEPSGRANIQYF
CDR3nt: TGTGCCAGCAGTGAACCCTCGGGAAGGGCGAACATTCAGTACTTC

v_gene: TRBV28
abundance: many
j_gene: TRBJ2-3
d_gene: .
CDR3aa: CASSLSPGTTDTQYF
CDR3nt: TGTGCCAGCAGTTTATCGCCCGGGACGACAGATACGCAGTATTTT

v_gene: TRBV4-3
abundance: .
j_gene: TRBJ2-1
d_gene: .
CDR3aa: CASSPQELYNEQFF
CDR3nt: TGCGCCAGCAGCCCTCAGGAGCTCTACAATGAGCAGTTCTTC

v_gene: TRBV28
abundance: .
j_gene: TRBJ1-5
d_gene: .
CDR3aa: CASSFQWDASNQPQHF
CDR3nt: TGTGCCAGCAGTTTCCAATGGGACGCCTCTAATCAGCCCCAGCATTTT

v_gene: TRBV7-2
abundance: many
j_gene: TRBJ2-5
d_gene: TRBD2
CDR3aa: CASSQEGLAEETQYF
CDR3nt: TGTGCCAGCAGCCAAGAGGGACTAGCGGAAGAGACCCAGTACTTC

v_gene: TRBV12-3/TRBV12-4
abundance: few
j_gene: TRBJ1-1
d_gene: TRBD1
CDR3aa: CASSKRGQGSTEAFF
CDR3nt: TGTGCCAGCAGTAAGCGGGGACAGGGGTCTACTGAAGCTTTCTTT

v_gene: TRBV20-1
abundance: .
j_gene: TRBJ2-2
d_gene: TRBD1
CDR3aa: CSARDPRTGGTGELFF
CDR3nt: TGCAGTGCTAGAGATCCGCGGACAGGGGGCACCGGGGAGCTGTTTTTT

v_gene: TRBV12-3/TRBV12-4
abundance: .
j_gene: TRBJ2-5
d_gene: .
CDR3aa: CASTSERRGETQYF
CDR3nt: TGTGCCAGCACCTCGGAGCGGCGAGGGGAGACCCAGTACTTC

v_gene: TRBV12-3/TRBV12-4
abundance: many
j_gene: TRBJ1-4
d_gene: .
CDR3aa: CASSPGDPTNEKLFF
CDR3nt: TGTGCCAGCAGCCCCGGGGACCCAACTAATGAAAAACTGTTTTTT

v_gene: TRBV5-6
abundance: .
j_gene: TRBJ2-7
d_gene: .
CDR3aa: CASSLWASYEQYF
CDR3nt: TGTGCCAGCAGCTTGTGGGCTTCCTACGAGCAGTACTTC